The 30 T cell receptor beta chains below all came from one sample that was sequenced in a study of T-cell memory formation after mild COVID-19. TCRdb redid the calling of the 5' RACE reads with MiXCR, one entry per CDR3 protein. Of approximately 340,000 distinct CDR3 sequences listed, over 10% are singletons. The material sequenced was PBMCs or a T cell subset sorted from them (not recorded which). Receptor source: a man younger than 35 who had mild COVID-19 (a few samples of this study predate the infection). Cell type and time point are not known.

This chain uses TRBV6-2 or TRBV6-3 with TRBJ2-1; D not certain. The V end lost 6 bases, the J end lost 4 bases, and 16 bases lay between the germline ends. The CDR3 totals 15 residues. CDR1 and CDR2 from the germline V gene are MNHEY and SVGEGT. The CDR3 DNA reads TGTGCCAGCAGCCCCAGAAGTATCCTATACAATGAGCAGTTCTTC. It translates to CASSPRSILYNEQFF.

This clonotype showed up just a few times. The chain uses TRBV6-4 and TRBJ2-3, with 11 bases that match TRBD2. Germline V lookup: CDR1 MRHNA, CDR2 SNTAGT. The J segment lost 4 bases and the V segment lost 2 bases, leaving 5 bases of the junction unmatched. CDR3 size: 16 residues. The CDR3 nucleotides read TGTGCCAGCAGTGACCGGATAGCGGGGGGGCCAGATACGCAGTATTTT. This gives the protein CASSDRIAGGPDTQYF.

This chain links TRBV5-1 with TRBJ2-7; possible D gene TRBD1, 6 bases. The V gene lost 0 bases and the J gene lost 3 bases, with 10 bases spanning the gap. The germline CDR1 and CDR2 sequences are SGHRS and YFSETQ. This CDR3 is 14 amino acids long. The CDR3 region is CASSLGGLSYEQYF. CDR3 nucleotide sequence: TGCGCCAGCAGCTTGGGGGGGCTGAGCTACGAGCAGTACTTC.

In its sample, this clonotype was seen a few times. The chain employs TRBV7-3 and TRBJ2-2; TRBD1 aligns across 10 bases. CDR3 size: 15 residues. Germline V gives CDR1 SGHTA, CDR2 FQGTGA. The J segment lost 4 bases and the V segment lost 3 bases, leaving 2 bases of the junction unmatched. The CDR3 DNA follows: TGTGCCAGCAGCTTCGGACAGGGGGTCACCGGGGAGCTGTTTTTT. Its translation: CASSFGQGVTGELFF.

This sequence joins TRBV9 and TRBJ2-3; D gene unclear. This CDR3 has 17 residues. Trimming removed 0 bases from V and 1 base from J, with 15 bases in between. Germline CDR1 reads SGDLS; CDR2 reads YYNGEE. The CDR3 DNA sequence: TGTGCCAGCAGCGTAGAGGGTGTCCTTGGGGGCACAGATACGCAGTATTTT. Translating it yields CASSVEGVLGGTDTQYF. Looking up the rest from reference TRBV9 and TRBJ2-3 gives the full variable domain: DSGVTQTPKHLITATGQRVTLRCSPRSGDLSVYWYQQSLDQGLQFLIQYYNGEERAKGNILERFSAQQFPDLHSELNLSSLELGDSALYFCASSVEGVLGGTDTQYFGPGTRLTVL.

This chain joins TRBV20-1 and TRBJ2-3; 7 nucleotides match TRBD1. The CDR3 totals 14 residues. V lost 3 bases and J lost 4; bases outside the gene matches: 7. Germline values: CDR1 DFQATT, CDR2 SNEGSKA (reference sequence). CDR3 in DNA: TGCAGTGCTAGGACAGGGATAGGCTCAGATACGCAGTATTTT. This encodes CSARTGIGSDTQYF.

The J gene is TRBJ2-3, the V gene TRBV5-1; 8 bases are shared with TRBD1. The CDR3 runs to 14 residues. In germline, CDR1 is SGHRS, CDR2 YFSETQ. V shed 4 bases and J 6 bases; nucleotides not matched to a gene: 7. The CDR3 bases are TGCGCCAGCAGCCCGACAGGGGCGCTGGATACGCAGTATTTT. It is translated as CASSPTGALDTQYF.

The chain uses TRBV20-1 and TRBJ2-7; TRBD1 is a possible D gene (6 bases). V gave up 6 bases and J gave up 4 bases, with 10 bases separating them. CDR3 length: 11 amino acids. Germline-derived CDR1 and CDR2 are DFQATT and SNEGSKA (reference sequence). The CDR3 region has the DNA TGCAGTGCAATCGGACAGTACGAGCAGTACTTC. Its translation is CSAIGQYEQYF.

There are a few counts of this clonotype. An end of the junction does not agree with germline; a read error may underlie this. V usage is TRBV4-1 and J usage is TRBJ2-5; D might be TRBD2 (6 bases). There are 17 residues in the CDR3. Germline V gives CDR1 MGHRA, CDR2 YSYEKL. In nucleotides, the CDR3 is TGCGCCAGCAGTCAAGATATCGGGGGAGGTGGGAGAGAGACCCAGTACTTC. Translated: CASSQDIGGGGRETQYF.

This clonotype showed up just a few times. This sequence joins TRBV6-2 or TRBV6-3 and TRBJ1-5, with D possibly TRBD1 on 5 matching bases. V gave up 2 bases and J gave up 2 bases, with 10 bases separating them. The germline V gene encodes CDR1 MNHEY and CDR2 SVGEGT. The CDR3 loop spans 15 amino acids. The CDR3 DNA reads TGTGCCAGCAGTTACCGGGGGAAAGGCAATCAGCCCCAGCATTTT. This translates into CASSYRGKGNQPQHF.

The V call is TRBV7-2, the J call TRBJ1-2; a weak D match, TRBD1 (5 bases). CDR1 is SGHTA and CDR2 is FQGNSA in the germline V gene. CDR3 length equals 13 residues. The V end lost 5 bases, the J end lost 8 bases, and 15 bases lay between the germline ends. CDR3 sequence: CASSTYGTSGYTF. CDR3 sequence (DNA): TGTGCCAGCAGCACCTATGGGACCTCCGGCTACACCTTC.

The chain uses TRBV30 and TRBJ1-5; possible D gene TRBD1, 5 bases. This CDR3 is built from 13 residues. V lost 0 bases and J 6 bases, leaving 9 bases between the germline ends. Germline assignment: CDR1 GTSNPN and CDR2 SVGIG (reference sequence). CDR3 sequence (DNA): TGTGCCTGGAGTGTCAGGGATGGTCAGCCCCAGCATTTT. It encodes CAWSVRDGQPQHF.

This clonotype was seen many times. The chain uses TRBV7-3 and TRBJ2-1; 8 nucleotides align to TRBD1. Germline values: CDR1 SGHTA, CDR2 FQGTGA. V shed 4 bases and J 0 bases; nucleotides not matched to a gene: 5. This CDR3 comprises 16 residues. The CDR3 sequence: CASSSGTGLSYNEQFF. CDR3 nucleotides: TGTGCCAGCAGCTCCGGGACAGGACTCTCCTACAATGAGCAGTTCTTC. The whole variable domain, filled in from reference TRBV7-3 and TRBJ2-1, reads GAGVSQTPSNKVTEKGKYVELRCDPISGHTALYWYRQSLGQGPEFLIYFQGTGAADDSGLPNDRFFAVRPEGSVSTLKIQRTERGDSAVYLCASSSGTGLSYNEQFFGPGTRLTVL.

The rearrangement joins TRBV10-3 to TRBJ2-3; unclear D gene. The CDR3 runs 14 residues. The V end was cut by 10 bases, the J end by 6 bases, with 20 bases between. The germline V gene encodes CDR1 ENHRY and CDR2 SYGVKD. CDR3 in amino acids: CATYPTGRMDTQYF. CDR3 DNA sequence: TGTGCCACCTACCCGACCGGCCGTATGGATACGCAGTATTTT.

This clonotype came up a few times. The chain employs TRBV7-9 and TRBJ1-1; D is unresolved. Trimming took off 1 base at V and 4 bases at J, with 10 bases between the two ends. Germline CDR1 SEHNR, CDR2 FQNEAQ (reference sequence). This CDR3 region has 14 residues. CDR3 coding DNA: TGTGCCAGCAGCTTAGGAGGCTTTGGCACTGAAGCTTTCTTT. Amino acids: CASSLGGFGTEAFF. The entire variable domain, with the rest obtained from reference TRBV7-9 and TRBJ1-1, is as follows: DTGVSQNPRHKITKRGQNVTFRCDPISEHNRLYWYRQTLGQGPEFLTYFQNEAQLEKSRLLSDRFSAERPKGSFSTLEIQRTEQGDSAMYLCASSLGGFGTEAFFGQGTRLTVV.

The chain joins TRBV7-2 to TRBJ2-3; a possible D gene is TRBD2 (5 bases). The CDR3 contains 15 residues. CDR1 and CDR2 (germline): SGHTA, FQGNSA. The V end was cut by 5 bases, the J end by 1 base, with 13 bases between. The chain's CDR3 is CASSRNIGGTDTQYF. The CDR3 DNA sequence: TGTGCCAGCAGCCGAAACATCGGGGGCACAGATACGCAGTATTTT.

This clonotype appeared a few times. This chain links TRBV7-8 with TRBJ1-2; 7 nucleotides agree with TRBD1. Unmatched junction bases numbered 8, after V lost 4 bases and J lost 3 bases. Germline CDR1 reads SGHVS; CDR2 reads FQNEAQ. The CDR3 is 15 residues long. CDR3 region: CASSSRQGIYYGYTF. The CDR3 region has the DNA TGTGCCAGCAGCTCTAGACAGGGAATCTACTATGGCTACACCTTC.

This rearrangement joins TRBV12-3 or TRBV12-4 to TRBJ1-2; TRBD1 is a possible D gene (6 bases). CDR3 length: 13 amino acids. Trimming stripped 4 bases from V and 4 bases from J, with 10 bases between. The CDR3 bases are TGTGCCAGCAGTTCCACAGGGATCTATGGCTACACCTTC. Residues: CASSSTGIYGYTF.

This clonotype was seen at least ten times. The chain recombines TRBV6-4 with TRBJ2-1, with 9 bases aligning to TRBD1. Germline V gene data show CDR1 as MRHNA and CDR2 as SNTAGT. The V gene end was trimmed by 2 bases and the J gene end by 8 bases; junction bases not matched to a gene: 7. The CDR3 has 15 amino acids. The CDR3 region is CASSDRTGAIDEQFF. DNA of the CDR3: TGTGCCAGCAGTGACCGGACAGGGGCAATCGATGAGCAGTTCTTC.

This clonotype showed up just a few times. The chain links TRBV18 to TRBJ1-5, with 9 bases aligning to TRBD1. This CDR3 comprises 15 residues. V lost 2 bases to trimming and J lost 9 bases; unmatched junction nucleotides: 8. Germline V gives CDR1 KGHSH, CDR2 LQKENI. The CDR3 loop reads CASSPEQGALRPQHF. Here the CDR3 DNA reads TGTGCCAGCTCACCAGAACAGGGGGCGCTTCGGCCCCAGCATTTT.

A word on this clonotype: A single base separates this from a much larger clone, so it may be a read error. This chain joins TRBV2 and TRBJ2-2; tentative D call: TRBD2 (6 bases). CDR3 length: 14 residues. V was pared by 9 bases and J by 0 bases, with 11 bases between. CDR1 and CDR2 (germline): SNHLY, FYNNEI. The CDR3: CARASVPNTGELFF. DNA of the CDR3: TGTGCCAGGGCTAGCGTACCGAACACCGGGGAGCTGTTTTTT.

The chain joins TRBV12-3 or TRBV12-4 to TRBJ1-6; D gene uncertain. The CDR3 covers 11 residues. V was shortened by 3 bases and J by 12 bases, with 6 bases between the two germline ends. CDR3 region: CASSFLGPLHF. The CDR3, as DNA: TGTGCCAGCAGTTTTCTGGGACCCCTCCACTTT.

This clonotype was seen many times. CDR3 DNA sequence: TGCGCCAGCAGCTTGGTACGGGGCCGGGCAAACTATGGCTACACCTTC. Amino acid sequence: CASSLVRGRANYGYTF. The chain combines TRBV5-1 with TRBJ1-2; tentative D call: TRBD1 (5 bases). This CDR3 region has 16 residues. With 0 bases removed from V and 2 bases from J, the gap between germline ends came to 14 bases. From germline, CDR1 is SGHRS and CDR2 YFSETQ.

This clonotype has a handful of counts. This chain connects TRBV7-9 to TRBJ2-7; D is undetermined. Germline V gene data show CDR1 as SEHNR and CDR2 as FQNEAQ (reference sequence). The CDR3 has 12 amino acids. Trimming took off 2 bases at V and 2 bases at J, with 4 bases between the two ends. Written as DNA, the CDR3 is TGTGCCAGCAGCTTATCGACCTACGAGCAGTACTTC. Translated, it gives CASSLSTYEQYF.

This clonotype was counted between two and nine times. The chain joins TRBV20-1 to TRBJ1-4, with 8 positions matching TRBD1. With 6 bases clipped from V and 8 bases from J, the junction kept 2 bases outside the gene matches. The CDR3 totals 11 residues. The germline CDR1 and CDR2 sequences are DFQATT and SNEGSKA (reference sequence). The CDR3 nucleotides read TGCAGTGCGAACAGGGGGGAAAAACTGTTTTTT. Amino acid sequence: CSANRGEKLFF.

The chain combines TRBV4-1 with TRBJ1-2; no clear D gene. The germline V and J ends were trimmed by 1 base and 0 bases, with 9 bases remaining between them. The CDR3 extends over 15 amino acids. Germline CDR1 and CDR2: MGHRA and YSYEKL. The CDR3 region has the DNA TGCGCCAGCAGCCAAGGGGAGGCAGCTAACTATGGCTACACCTTC. Its translation: CASSQGEAANYGYTF.

The chain has TRBV9 and TRBJ2-7, with 7 bases lining up with TRBD2. V lost 3 bases and J lost 3; bases outside the gene matches: 6. Germline-derived CDR1 and CDR2 are SGDLS and YYNGEE. There are 14 residues in the CDR3. CDR3 nucleotide sequence: TGTGCCAGCAGCGAGGCGGGACTACACTACGAGCAGTACTTC. Protein sequence: CASSEAGLHYEQYF. Complete variable domain (other parts from reference TRBV9 and TRBJ2-7): DSGVTQTPKHLITATGQRVTLRCSPRSGDLSVYWYQQSLDQGLQFLIQYYNGEERAKGNILERFSAQQFPDLHSELNLSSLELGDSALYFCASSEAGLHYEQYFGPGTRLTVT.

This clonotype has only a few counts. The V and J genes are TRBV12-3 or TRBV12-4 and TRBJ1-1; 7 bases map to TRBD1. The CDR3 covers 11 residues. The V segment lost 6 bases and the J segment 9 bases; nucleotides outside the gene matches: 4. CDR3 nucleotides: TGTGCCAGCAGAGGGACAGCTAAAGCTTTCTTT. Residues: CASRGTAKAFF.

This clonotype was seen a handful of times. The J gene is TRBJ2-5, the V gene TRBV7-7, with D tentatively TRBD1 or TRBD2 (5 bases each). Trimming took off 4 bases at V and 4 bases at J, with 13 bases between the two ends. The V gene's germline CDR1 is SSHAT and CDR2 FNYEAQ (reference sequence). This CDR3 spans 14 amino acids. CDR3 coding DNA: TGTGCCAGCAGCTCTTTAAGTGGGGGAGAGACCCAGTACTTC. This translates into CASSSLSGGETQYF.

The V gene is TRBV7-8, the J gene TRBJ2-1, with TRBD2 matching 13 bases. Losses at the gene ends were 1 base for V and 12 bases for J; bases not matched to a gene: 9. Germline V gene sequence: CDR1 SGHVS, CDR2 FQNEAQ. The CDR3 covers 16 residues. This CDR3 reads CASSLGRLAGGRGQFF. Here the CDR3 DNA reads TGTGCCAGCAGCTTAGGCAGACTAGCGGGGGGCCGGGGGCAGTTCTTC.